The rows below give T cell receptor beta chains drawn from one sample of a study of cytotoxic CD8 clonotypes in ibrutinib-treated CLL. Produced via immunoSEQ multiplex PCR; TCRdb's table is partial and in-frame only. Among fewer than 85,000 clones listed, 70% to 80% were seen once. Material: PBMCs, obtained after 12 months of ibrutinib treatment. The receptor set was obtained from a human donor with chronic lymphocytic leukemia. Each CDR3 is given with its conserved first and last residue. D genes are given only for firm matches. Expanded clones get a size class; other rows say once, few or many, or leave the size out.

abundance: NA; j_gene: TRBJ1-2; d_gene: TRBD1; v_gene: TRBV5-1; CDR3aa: CASSPDRASGYTF; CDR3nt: TGCGCCAGCAGCCCGGACAGGGCGAGTGGCTACACCTTC
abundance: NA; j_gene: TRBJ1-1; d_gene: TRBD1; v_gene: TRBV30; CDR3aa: CAWSQGTGRRAFF; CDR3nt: TGTGCCTGGAGCCAAGGGACAGGGAGAAGAGCTTTCTTT
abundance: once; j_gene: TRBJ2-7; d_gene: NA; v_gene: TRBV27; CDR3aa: CASSLSVGLEQYF; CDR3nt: TGTGCCAGCAGTTTATCGGTGGGGCTCGAGCAGTACTTC
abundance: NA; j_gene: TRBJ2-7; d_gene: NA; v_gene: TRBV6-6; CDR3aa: CASSIPGTHEQYF; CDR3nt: TGTGCCAGCAGCATACCCGGGACCCACGAGCAGTACTTC
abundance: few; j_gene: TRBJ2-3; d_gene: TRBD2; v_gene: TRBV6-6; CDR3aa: CASSYRGGDTDTQYF; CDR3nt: TGTGCCAGCAGTTACCGGGGGGGGGACACAGATACGCAGTATTTT
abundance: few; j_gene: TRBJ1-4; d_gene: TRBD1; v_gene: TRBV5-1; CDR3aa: CASSRTGVNEKLFF; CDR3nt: TGCGCCAGCAGCCGGACAGGGGTAAATGAAAAACTGTTTTTT
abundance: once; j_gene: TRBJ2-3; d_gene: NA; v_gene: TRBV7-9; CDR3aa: CASSYGERTQYF; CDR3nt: TGTGCCAGCAGCTATGGGGAACGTACGCAGTATTTT
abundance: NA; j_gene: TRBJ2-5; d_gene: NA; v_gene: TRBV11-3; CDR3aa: CASSQGGTQQETQYF; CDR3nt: TGTGCCAGCAGCCAAGGGGGGACGCAGCAAGAGACCCAGTACTTC
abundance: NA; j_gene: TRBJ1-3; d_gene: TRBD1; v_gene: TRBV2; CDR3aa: CASRTGFSGNTIYF; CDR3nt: TGTGCCAGCCGGACAGGGTTCTCTGGAAACACCATATATTTT
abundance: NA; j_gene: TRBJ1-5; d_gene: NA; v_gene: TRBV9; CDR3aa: CASSVDPKINQPQHF; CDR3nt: TGTGCCAGCAGCGTAGACCCAAAGATCAATCAGCCCCAGCATTTT
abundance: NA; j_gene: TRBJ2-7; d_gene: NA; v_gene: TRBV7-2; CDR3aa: CASRNGYEQYF; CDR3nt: TGTGCCAGCCGAAACGGGTACGAGCAGTACTTC
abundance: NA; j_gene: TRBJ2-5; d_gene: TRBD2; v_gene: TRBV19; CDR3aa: CASSGGRRETQYF; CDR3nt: TGTGCCAGTAGTGGCGGGAGGCGAGAGACCCAGTACTTC
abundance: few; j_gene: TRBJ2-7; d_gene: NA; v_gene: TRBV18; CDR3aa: CASSPPPDPYEQYF; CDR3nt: TGTGCCAGCTCACCCCCCCCCGACCCCTACGAGCAGTACTTC
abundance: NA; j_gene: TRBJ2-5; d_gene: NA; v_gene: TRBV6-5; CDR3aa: CASSYGSGTPETQYF; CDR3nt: TGTGCCAGCAGTTACGGGTCAGGGACCCCAGAGACCCAGTACTTC
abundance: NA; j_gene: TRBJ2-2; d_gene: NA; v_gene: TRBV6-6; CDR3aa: CASSHGRGGTGELFF; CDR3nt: TGTGCCAGCAGCCACGGGAGAGGGGGCACCGGGGAGCTGTTTTTT
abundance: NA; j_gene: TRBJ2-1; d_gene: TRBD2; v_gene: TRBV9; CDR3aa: CASSGRLAGAPEQFF; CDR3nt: TGTGCCAGCAGCGGTCGACTAGCGGGGGCCCCGGAGCAGTTCTTC
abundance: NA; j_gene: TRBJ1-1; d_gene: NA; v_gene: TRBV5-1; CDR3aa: CASSPRTVNTEAFF; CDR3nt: TGCGCCAGCAGCCCCCGCACAGTGAACACTGAAGCTTTCTTT
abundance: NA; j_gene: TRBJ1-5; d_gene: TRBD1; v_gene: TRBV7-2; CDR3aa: CASSLGDRYNQPQHF; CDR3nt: TGTGCCAGCAGCTTAGGGGACAGGTACAATCAGCCCCAGCATTTT
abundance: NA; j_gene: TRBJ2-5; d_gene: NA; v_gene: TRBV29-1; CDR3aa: CSVGRGGGQETQYF; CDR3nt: TGCAGCGTTGGGAGGGGGGGCGGCCAAGAGACCCAGTACTTC
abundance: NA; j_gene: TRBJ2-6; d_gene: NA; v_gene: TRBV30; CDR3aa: CAWSASLNVLTF; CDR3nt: TGTGCCTGGAGTGCCAGTCTCAACGTCCTGACTTTC
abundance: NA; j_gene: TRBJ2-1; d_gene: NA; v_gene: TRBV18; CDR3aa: CASSPGPGGSYNEQFF; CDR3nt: TGTGCCAGCTCGCCGGGGCCCGGAGGGTCCTACAATGAGCAGTTCTTC
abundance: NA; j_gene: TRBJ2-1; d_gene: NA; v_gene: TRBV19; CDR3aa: CASSDRRNEQFF; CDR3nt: TGTGCCAGTAGTGACAGGAGGAATGAGCAGTTCTTC
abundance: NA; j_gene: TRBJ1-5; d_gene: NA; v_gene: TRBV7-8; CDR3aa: CASSIGDGGLNQPQHF; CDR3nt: TGTGCCAGCAGCATAGGGGATGGGGGCCTAAATCAGCCCCAGCATTTT
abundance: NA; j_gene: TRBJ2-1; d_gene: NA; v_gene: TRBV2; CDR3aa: CASSRDSPGWNEQFF; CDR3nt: TGTGCCAGCAGCCGGGACTCTCCTGGTTGGAATGAGCAGTTCTTC
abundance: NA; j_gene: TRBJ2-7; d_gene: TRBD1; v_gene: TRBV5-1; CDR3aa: CASSPGQGPYEQYF; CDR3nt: TGCGCCAGCAGCCCCGGACAGGGGCCTTACGAGCAGTACTTC
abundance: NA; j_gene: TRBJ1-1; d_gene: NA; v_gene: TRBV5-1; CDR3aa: CASSLDWENTEAFF; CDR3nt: TGCGCCAGCAGCTTGGATTGGGAGAACACTGAAGCTTTCTTT
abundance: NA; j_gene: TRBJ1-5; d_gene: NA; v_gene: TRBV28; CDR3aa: CASGGSNQPQHF; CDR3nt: TGTGCCAGCGGAGGGAGCAATCAGCCCCAGCATTTT
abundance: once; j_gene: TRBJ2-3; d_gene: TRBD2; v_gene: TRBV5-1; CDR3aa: CASALAGEDTQYF; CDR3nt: TGCGCCAGCGCCCTAGCGGGAGAGGATACGCAGTATTTT
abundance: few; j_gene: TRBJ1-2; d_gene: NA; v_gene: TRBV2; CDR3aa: CASSDDSYGYTF; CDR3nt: TGTGCCAGCAGCGACGACAGCTATGGCTACACCTTC
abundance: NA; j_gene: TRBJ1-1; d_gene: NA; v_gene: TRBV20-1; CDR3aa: CSTMGGTEAFF; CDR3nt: TGCAGTACGATGGGGGGCACTGAAGCTTTCTTT
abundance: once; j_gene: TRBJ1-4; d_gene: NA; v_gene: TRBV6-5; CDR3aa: CASSYDENEKLFF; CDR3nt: TGTGCCAGCAGTTACGACGAGAATGAAAAACTGTTTTTT
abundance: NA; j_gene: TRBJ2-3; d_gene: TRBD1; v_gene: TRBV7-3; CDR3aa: CASSLKPRTGSTDTQYF; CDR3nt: TGTGCCAGCAGCTTAAAACCCCGGACAGGCTCCACAGATACGCAGTATTTT
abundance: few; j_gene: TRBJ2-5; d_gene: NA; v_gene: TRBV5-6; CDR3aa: CASSSTAFRETQYF; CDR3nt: TGTGCCAGCAGCTCGACAGCCTTCCGGGAGACCCAGTACTTC
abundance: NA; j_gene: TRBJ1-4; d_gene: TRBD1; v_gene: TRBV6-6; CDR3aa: CASSFRRDSEKLFF; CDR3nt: TGTGCCAGCAGCTTCAGACGGGACAGCGAAAAACTGTTTTTT
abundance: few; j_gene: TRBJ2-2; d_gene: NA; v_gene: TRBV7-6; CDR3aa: CASSLEAGFGELFF; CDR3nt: TGTGCCAGCAGCTTAGAGGCCGGGTTCGGGGAGCTGTTTTTT
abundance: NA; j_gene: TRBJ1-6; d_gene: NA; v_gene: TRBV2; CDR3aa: CASSPEPSPLHF; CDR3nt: TGTGCCAGCAGCCCCGAACCTTCACCCCTCCACTTT
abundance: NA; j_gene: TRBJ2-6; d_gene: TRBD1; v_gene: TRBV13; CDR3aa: CASSPEGDRPSGANVLTF; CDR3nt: TGTGCCAGCAGCCCCGAGGGGGACAGACCCTCTGGGGCCAACGTCCTGACTTTC
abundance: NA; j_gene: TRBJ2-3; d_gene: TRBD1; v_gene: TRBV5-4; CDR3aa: CASSLGGQGVIPDTQYF; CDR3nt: TGTGCCAGCAGCTTGGGCGGGCAGGGGGTCATCCCAGATACGCAGTATTTT
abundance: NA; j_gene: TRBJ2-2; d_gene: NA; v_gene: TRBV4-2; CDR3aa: CASTEGGDTGELFF; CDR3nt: TGTGCCAGCACAGAGGGGGGGGACACCGGGGAGCTGTTTTTT
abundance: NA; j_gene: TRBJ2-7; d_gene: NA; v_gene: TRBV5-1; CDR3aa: CASSLVLGRTYEQYF; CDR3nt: TGCGCCAGCAGCTTGGTTTTGGGACGGACCTACGAGCAGTACTTC
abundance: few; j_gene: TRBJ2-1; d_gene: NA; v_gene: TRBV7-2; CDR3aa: CASSPASSYNEQFF; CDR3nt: TGTGCCAGCAGCCCGGCCAGCTCCTACAATGAGCAGTTCTTC
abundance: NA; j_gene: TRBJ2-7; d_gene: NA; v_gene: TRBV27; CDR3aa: CARRTPSSYEQYF; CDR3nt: TGTGCCAGAAGGACACCGAGCTCCTACGAGCAGTACTTC
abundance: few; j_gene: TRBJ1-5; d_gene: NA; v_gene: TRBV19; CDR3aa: CASTYGAPGQPQHF; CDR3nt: TGTGCCAGTACCTATGGGGCCCCAGGACAGCCCCAGCATTTT
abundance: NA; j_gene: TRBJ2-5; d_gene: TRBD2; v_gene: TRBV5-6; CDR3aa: CASIKLTQGGETQYF; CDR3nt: TGTGCCAGCATCAAGTTAACCCAGGGAGGGGAGACCCAGTACTTC
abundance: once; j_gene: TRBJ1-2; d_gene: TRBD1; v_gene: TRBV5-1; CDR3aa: CASSLAGGQAQGAYGYTF; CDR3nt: TGCGCCAGCAGCTTGGCCGGGGGACAAGCCCAGGGGGCTTATGGCTACACCTTC
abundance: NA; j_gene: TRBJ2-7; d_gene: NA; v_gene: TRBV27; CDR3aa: CASRQGPYEQYF; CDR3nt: TGTGCCAGCAGGCAGGGACCCTACGAGCAGTACTTC